This TCR beta chain was profiled in a study of blood T cell repertoires in COVID-19. Across the study: Sample material is recorded as cDNA or gDNA derived from T cells, B-cell-depleted T cells, or PBMCs.

This clone has a single count. Germline CDR1 and CDR2: MGHDK and SYGVNS. Trimming left V 8 bases short and J 7 bases short, with 17 bases between. The CDR3 has 14 amino acids. Sequencing was performed with immunoSEQ multiplex PCR; in TCRdb, only in-frame clones are kept and a portion is missing. The table has around 99,000 clones, more than 65% seen once. Sequencing was done on a sample of peripheral blood. The gene calls are TRBV25-1 and TRBJ2-2; perhaps TRBD2 as D (5 bases). This receptor was taken from a woman at least 80 years old with active or convalescent COVID-19. CDR3: CASAIGVAGGELFF. The CDR3 nucleotides read TGTGCCAGCGCCATCGGGGTTGCGGGCGGGGAGCTGTTTTTT.